Following are 22 T cell receptor beta chains from one sample sequenced in a study of CD8 T cells in Susac syndrome. Reverse transcription of 0.5 to 1 ug RNA was carried out with random hexamers. Using its own MiXCR run on the immunoSEQ multiplex PCR reads, TCRdb lists one record per CDR3 protein. The data hold 150,000 to 200,000 distinct CDR3 sequences, with 90% to 95% observed a single time. Input material: CD4+ T cells from PBMCs. These receptors were taken from a human donor with Susac syndrome.

This sequence joins TRBV7-8 and TRBJ2-3; weak D call: TRBD2 (7 bases). The CDR3 totals 14 residues. Germline CDR1 and CDR2: SGHVS and FQNEAQ. V lost 7 bases and J lost 6, with 17 bases in between. The CDR3 is CASTLGGPADTQYF. CDR3 in DNA: TGTGCCAGCACCTTGGGGGGGCCGGCGGATACGCAGTATTTT.

The sample holds one count of this clonotype. The chain recombines TRBV9 with TRBJ2-5, with D perhaps matching TRBD1 (6 bases). Trimming took 5 bases from V and 5 from J, leaving 16 bases between them. In germline, CDR1 is SGDLS, CDR2 YYNGEE. The CDR3 is 14 amino acids. The CDR3 sequence: CASSAGTGIETQYF. In nucleotides, the CDR3 is TGTGCCAGCAGTGCCGGAACAGGGATTGAGACCCAGTACTTC.

The CDR3 coding sequence is TGTGCCTGGAGTAATTACCAGGAAAACATTCAGTACTTC. Amino acid sequence: CAWSNYQENIQYF. J is TRBJ2-4 and V is TRBV30; D uncertain. Germline CDR1 GTSNPN, CDR2 SVGIG (reference sequence). The CDR3 has 13 residues. Trimming cost V 2 bases and J 5 bases, with 10 bases left between them.

CDR3 sequence reads: CASSQGRSGNSPLHF. CDR3 in DNA: TGCGCCAGCAGCCAAGGAAGGTCGGGGAATTCACCCCTCCACTTT. This chain connects TRBV4-1 to TRBJ1-6, with D hard to call. The CDR3 sequence is 15 residues long. V was shortened by 1 base and J by 7 bases, with 11 bases between the two germline ends. Germline V lookup: CDR1 MGHRA, CDR2 YSYEKL.

The chain combines TRBV29-1 with TRBJ2-3; no definite D call. This CDR3 region has 10 residues. V was trimmed by 3 bases and J by 5 bases, leaving 3 bases between them. Germline V gene sequence: CDR1 SQVTM, CDR2 ANQGSEA. The CDR3 is CSVEEDTQYF. CDR3 sequence (DNA): TGCAGCGTTGAGGAAGATACGCAGTATTTT.

The sample holds a few counts of this clonotype. J is TRBJ2-7 and V is TRBV29-1; D is uncertain. Between the trimmed V and J ends, which lost 8 bases and 5 bases, there was a span of 16 bases. Per germline, CDR1 SQVTM and CDR2 ANQGSEA. The CDR3 is made up of 12 amino acids. CDR3 region: CSPLARSHEQYF. The CDR3 DNA reads as TGCAGCCCCCTCGCTAGGAGCCACGAGCAGTACTTC.

This chain uses TRBV7-2 with TRBJ2-2; 9 bases agree with TRBD2. Germline V gives CDR1 SGHTA, CDR2 FQGNSA. The trim removed 5 bases at V and 6 bases at J, leaving 4 bases unmatched. This CDR3 has 14 residues. DNA of the CDR3: TGTGCCAGCAGCCCGGGACTAGCAGCCGGGGAGCTGTTTTTT. It encodes CASSPGLAAGELFF.

This clonotype was recorded only once. The chain has TRBV18 and TRBJ2-1; D is uncertain. Trimming removed 5 bases at V and 0 bases at J, with 11 bases between. The CDR3 has 15 residues. Germline V gene lookup returns CDR1 KGHSH and CDR2 LQKENI. The CDR3 is CASSSDLFSYNEQFF. CDR3 DNA: TGTGCCAGCTCAAGTGACCTTTTCTCCTACAATGAGCAGTTCTTC.

The chain carries TRBV12-3 or TRBV12-4 and TRBJ2-3, with 12 bases aligning to TRBD2. This CDR3 has 16 amino acids. Unmatched junction bases numbered 5, after V lost 5 bases and J lost 2 bases. The CDR3 is CASSPGLAGTTDTQYF. The DNA for the CDR3 is TGTGCCAGCAGTCCCGGACTAGCGGGGACCACAGATACGCAGTATTTT.

This sequence joins TRBV20-1 and TRBJ2-2; weak D call: TRBD2 (5 bases). The CDR3 loop spans 12 amino acids. The germline V gene encodes CDR1 DFQATT and CDR2 SNEGSKA (reference sequence). V lost 3 bases and J 5 bases, leaving 7 bases between the germline ends. CDR3 DNA sequence: TGCAGTGCTAGGAGGGAAACCGGGGAGCTGTTTTTT. Protein sequence: CSARRETGELFF.

The rearrangement uses TRBV30 and TRBJ2-1; unclear D gene. Per the germline V gene, CDR1 is GTSNPN and CDR2 is SVGIG (reference sequence). This CDR3 has 14 residues. V lost 2 bases to trimming and J lost 2 bases, with 10 bases between them. CDR3 residues: CAWSKIQPYNEQFF. The DNA for the CDR3 is TGTGCCTGGAGTAAGATTCAACCCTACAATGAGCAGTTCTTC.

The V gene is TRBV28, the J gene TRBJ2-2; no definite D call. CDR1 is MDHEN and CDR2 is SYDVKM in the germline V gene. V lost 7 bases and J 1 base, leaving 13 bases between the germline ends. The CDR3 extends over 15 amino acids. The CDR3 DNA follows: TGTGCCAGCAAGATCCCGGCAGGGAACACCGGGGAGCTGTTTTTT. The encoded protein is CASKIPAGNTGELFF.

This clonotype was counted a single time. The chain has TRBV14 and TRBJ2-7, with a possible D match to TRBD2 (6 bases). Per the germline V gene, CDR1 is SGHDN and CDR2 is FVKESK. Trimming took off 6 bases at V and 3 bases at J, with 9 bases between the two ends. The CDR3 has 12 amino acids. The CDR3 sequence: CASSRAGYEQYF. The CDR3 coding sequence is TGTGCCAGCAGTCGAGCGGGCTACGAGCAGTACTTC.

In DNA, the CDR3 is TGTGCCAGCAGCTTCGACAGGGCTCGATCCTACGAGCAGTACTTC. Amino acids: CASSFDRARSYEQYF. The chain recombines TRBV7-9 with TRBJ2-7; 7 positions match TRBD1. Germline V gene lookup returns CDR1 SEHNR and CDR2 FQNEAQ (reference sequence). V lost 3 bases to trimming and J lost 1 base; unmatched junction nucleotides: 6. This CDR3 has 15 residues.

This sequence joins TRBV19 and TRBJ2-1, with 9 bases matching TRBD2. CDR1 and CDR2 from the germline V gene are LNHDA and SQIVND (reference sequence). The CDR3 is made up of 15 amino acids. The junction had 3 bases not matched to a gene; V was cut back by 4 bases and J by 2 bases. CDR3 sequence: CASSTRLAAYNEQFF. The CDR3 nucleotides read TGTGCCAGTAGTACTCGACTAGCGGCCTACAATGAGCAGTTCTTC.

The chain employs TRBV11-1 and TRBJ2-3; D is unclear. V lost 1 base and J lost 5, with 7 bases in between. Looked up from germline, CDR1 is SGHAT and CDR2 is FQDESV (reference sequence). CDR3 size: 13 residues. The CDR3 loop is CASSLEGRDTQYF. DNA of the CDR3: TGTGCCAGCAGCTTAGAGGGTCGAGATACGCAGTATTTT. Variable domain in full (rest from reference TRBV11-1 and TRBJ2-3): EAEVAQSPRYKITEKSQAVAFWCDPISGHATLYWYRQILGQGPELLVQFQDESVVDDSQLPKDRFSAERLKGVDSTLKIQPAELGDSAMYLCASSLEGRDTQYFGPGTRLTVL.

Here the CDR3 reads CASSEQGGPDTQYF. In DNA form, the CDR3 reads TGTGCCAGCAGTGAACAGGGGGGCCCAGATACGCAGTATTTT. The J gene is TRBJ2-3, the V gene TRBV28; 8 nucleotides align to TRBD1. There are 14 residues in the CDR3. Trimming cost V 5 bases and J 4 bases; bases outside gene matches: 5. The germline V gene encodes CDR1 MDHEN and CDR2 SYDVKM.

CDR3 amino acids: CASSSLGDSETQYF. The CDR3 region has the DNA TGTGCCAGCAGCTCCCTAGGGGATTCGGAGACCCAGTACTTC. The J gene is TRBJ2-5, the V gene TRBV5-4; maybe TRBD1 (5 bases). This CDR3 region has 14 residues. Germline V gives CDR1 SGHNT, CDR2 YYREEE (reference sequence). Between the trimmed V and J ends, which lost 3 bases and 5 bases, there was a span of 14 bases.

The V and J genes are TRBV3-1 and TRBJ2-1; no clear D gene. The length of the CDR3 is 13 residues. CDR1 and CDR2 from the germline V gene are LGHDT and YNNKEL (reference sequence). The V end lost 1 base, the J end lost 7 bases, and 8 bases lay between the germline ends. CDR3 protein: CASSQGSLNEQFF. CDR3 DNA sequence: TGTGCCAGCAGCCAAGGTAGCCTAAATGAGCAGTTCTTC.

The chain joins TRBV5-4 to TRBJ2-3; D call uncertain. The CDR3 covers 14 residues. The germline V gene encodes CDR1 SGHNT and CDR2 YYREEE (reference sequence). V was cut by 2 bases and J by 6 bases, with 13 bases left in between. DNA of the CDR3: TGTGCCAGCAGCTTACGCTCCGCCGAGGATACGCAGTATTTT. Amino acid sequence: CASSLRSAEDTQYF. The full variable domain, its missing parts supplied by reference TRBV5-4 and TRBJ2-3, is ETGVTQSPTHLIKTRGQQVTLRCSSQSGHNTVSWYQQALGQGPQFIFQYYREEENGRGNFPPRFSGLQFPNYSSELNVNALELDDSALYLCASSLRSAEDTQYFGPGTRLTVL.

CDR3 sequence: CASSLVGGGIQETQYF. Written as DNA, the CDR3 is TGTGCCAGCAGCCTCGTGGGTGGGGGCATCCAAGAGACCCAGTACTTC. This rearrangement joins TRBV7-7 to TRBJ2-5; D might be TRBD1 (6 bases). The V gene lost 5 bases and the J gene lost 1 base, with 17 bases spanning the gap. The CDR3 extends over 16 amino acids. Germline lookup yields CDR1 SSHAT and CDR2 FNYEAQ (reference sequence).

The chain employs TRBV14 and TRBJ2-1, with a possible D match to TRBD2 (5 bases). The CDR3 is made up of 13 amino acids. Germline values: CDR1 SGHDN, CDR2 FVKESK. Trimming took 7 bases from V and 6 from J, leaving 13 bases between them. In DNA form, the CDR3 reads TGTGCCAGCACCGATATCCGGGGCAATGAGCAGTTCTTC. Amino acids: CASTDIRGNEQFF.